These T cell receptor beta chains were read from a single sample in a study of regulatory T cells in long-lasting Graves disease. TCRdb redid the calling of the multiplex PCR reads with MiXCR, one entry per CDR3 protein. Of about 420,000 distinct CDR3 sequences listed, about a sixth are singletons. These data also formed part of another study, on T cells in Graves' hyperthyroidism and ophthalmopathy.

Sequenced here: peripheral blood mononuclear cells (PBMCs), sampled at new diagnosis, from a patient treated with antithyroid drugs. The receptors were sampled from a woman between 18 and 29 years old with Graves disease. CDR3s include the opening cysteine and the closing phenylalanine or tryptophan. Each record gives: clone size, V gene, D gene, J gene, CDR3 DNA, CDR3 protein. D genes are given only for firm matches. Size is omitted from some rows. Given values are once, few, many or a class for expanded clones.

size: few; V: TRBV15; D: TRBD1; J: TRBJ2-1; DNA: TGTGCCACCAGCAGCCCCGGGACAGGGGTTAGGGGGGGTGAGCAGTTCTTC; CDR3: CATSSPGTGVRGGEQFF
size: many; V: TRBV12-3/TRBV12-4; D: TRBD1; J: TRBJ1-5; DNA: TGTGCCAGCAGTTTCGGGCAGGGGGATCGTCAGCCCCAGCATTTT; CDR3: CASSFGQGDRQPQHF
size: few; V: TRBV7-2; D: NA; J: TRBJ2-7; DNA: TGTGCCAGCAGCTCAACTATAGTCTACGAGCAGTACTTC; CDR3: CASSSTIVYEQYF
size: few; V: TRBV3-1; D: NA; J: TRBJ2-7; DNA: TGTGCCAGCAGCCAAGGGCAGAATGTGGGATACGAGCAGTACTTC; CDR3: CASSQGQNVGYEQYF
size: few; V: TRBV6-2/TRBV6-3; D: NA; J: TRBJ1-5; DNA: TGTGCCAGCAGCACGCGAGGGCAGACGAACAATCAGCCCCAGCATTTT; CDR3: CASSTRGQTNNQPQHF
size: many; V: TRBV27; D: TRBD2; J: TRBJ2-7; DNA: TGTGCCAGCAGTTTCCAACCGGGTAGCGGGAGAGGAGAGCAGTACTTC; CDR3: CASSFQPGSGRGEQYF
size: NA; V: TRBV20-1; D: NA; J: TRBJ1-5; DNA: TGCAGTGCTAGCCAACCTACTCAGCCCCAGCATTTT; CDR3: CSASQPTQPQHF
size: NA; V: TRBV6-1; D: NA; J: TRBJ2-3; DNA: TGTGCCAGCAGTGAAGTAGAGGAGGGGGGGAATACGCAGTATTTT; CDR3: CASSEVEEGGNTQYF
size: many; V: TRBV20-1; D: TRBD2; J: TRBJ2-1; DNA: TGCAGTGCTAACGGACTAGTAGGTTACAATGAGCAGTTCTTC; CDR3: CSANGLVGYNEQFF
size: NA; V: TRBV10-3; D: NA; J: TRBJ1-1; DNA: TGTGCCATTAGTCCCCAGGCCATGAACACTGAAGCTTTCTTT; CDR3: CAISPQAMNTEAFF
size: many; V: TRBV7-9; D: NA; J: TRBJ2-3; DNA: TGTGCCAGCAGCTTAATTAGCGGTGCAGATACGCAGTATTTT; CDR3: CASSLISGADTQYF
size: many; V: TRBV6-1; D: TRBD1; J: TRBJ2-7; DNA: TGTGCCAGCAGTAAAGACAGGGGCACCTACGAGCAGTACTTC; CDR3: CASSKDRGTYEQYF
size: few; V: TRBV18; D: NA; J: TRBJ2-5; DNA: TGTGCCAGCTCACCCCGACAGACAAAGACCCAGTACTTC; CDR3: CASSPRQTKTQYF
size: many; V: TRBV27; D: NA; J: TRBJ1-5; DNA: TGTGCCAGCAGTTTTTCGTCAGGGGATCAGCCCCAGCATTTT; CDR3: CASSFSSGDQPQHF
size: NA; V: TRBV12-3/TRBV12-4; D: TRBD2; J: TRBJ2-7; DNA: TGTGCCAGCAAGAGTCTAGCGGGAGACTACGAGCAGTACTTC; CDR3: CASKSLAGDYEQYF
size: NA; V: TRBV5-1; D: NA; J: TRBJ1-1; DNA: TGCGCCAGCAGCTTATCAGGTGCGATGAACACTGAAGCTTTCTTT; CDR3: CASSLSGAMNTEAFF
size: few; V: TRBV28; D: NA; J: TRBJ1-5; DNA: TGTGCCAGCAGGAACACCAGGGCTTATCAGCCCCAGCATTTT; CDR3: CASRNTRAYQPQHF
size: few; V: TRBV9; D: NA; J: TRBJ2-3; DNA: TGTGCCAGCACCGTTGGAGGGGACACAGATACGCAGTATTTT; CDR3: CASTVGGDTDTQYF
size: few; V: TRBV28; D: NA; J: TRBJ2-1; DNA: TGTGCCATATCAGACTTTTACAATGAGCAGTTCTTC; CDR3: CAISDFYNEQFF
size: many; V: TRBV20-1; D: TRBD1; J: TRBJ2-5; DNA: TGCAGTGCAGAGGACAGGCTTGGAGAGACCCAGTACTTC; CDR3: CSAEDRLGETQYF
size: many; V: TRBV6-5; D: NA; J: TRBJ1-2; DNA: TGTGCCAGCAGTTATGGAAGGGATAGCGGCTACACCTTC; CDR3: CASSYGRDSGYTF
size: many; V: TRBV3-1; D: NA; J: TRBJ2-1; DNA: TGTGCCAGCAGCCAAGCGGGGGGCAGGGGGCCCAATGAGCAGTTCTTC; CDR3: CASSQAGGRGPNEQFF
size: few; V: TRBV5-1; D: NA; J: TRBJ2-5; DNA: TGCGCCAGCAGCTTGGCGAGGACAGAGACCCAGTACTTC; CDR3: CASSLARTETQYF
size: many; V: TRBV7-3; D: TRBD1; J: TRBJ1-1; DNA: TGTGCCAGCAGCCCCCAGACAGGGTCTAACACTGAAGCTTTCTTT; CDR3: CASSPQTGSNTEAFF
size: many; V: TRBV2; D: TRBD1; J: TRBJ1-2; DNA: TGTGCCAGCAGAGAGGGGACAGGGCCTAACTATGGCTACACCTTC; CDR3: CASREGTGPNYGYTF
size: many; V: TRBV12-3/TRBV12-4; D: NA; J: TRBJ2-7; DNA: TGTGCCAGCAGTTTAGTCTGGAGAAGATCCTACGAGCAGTACTTC; CDR3: CASSLVWRRSYEQYF
size: once; V: TRBV5-1; D: TRBD1; J: TRBJ2-7; DNA: TGCGCCAGCCAGCGACAGGGTACCTACGAGCAGTACTTC; CDR3: CASQRQGTYEQYF
size: many; V: TRBV20-1; D: NA; J: TRBJ2-1; DNA: TGCAGTGCTAGAGATGGCACCACCATGCCGTTCTTC; CDR3: CSARDGTTMPFF
size: many; V: TRBV27; D: TRBD1; J: TRBJ2-7; DNA: TGTGCCAGCAGTTTATCCGGACAGGGGATCTACGAGCAGTACTTC; CDR3: CASSLSGQGIYEQYF
size: few; V: TRBV28; D: NA; J: TRBJ1-2; DNA: TGTGCCAGCAGCCTCTCGGAGGGTATAATGAGCTATGGCTACACCTTC; CDR3: CASSLSEGIMSYGYTF
size: NA; V: TRBV29-1; D: TRBD1; J: TRBJ2-7; DNA: TGCAGCGCCCGCAGGGGGCGCCTCTATTTGTGGGAGCAGTACTTC; CDR3: CSARRGRLYLWEQYF
size: NA; V: TRBV11-2; D: TRBD1; J: TRBJ2-5; DNA: TGTGCCACTAGGGGGCGCGGAGAGACCCAGTACTTC; CDR3: CATRGRGETQYF
size: many; V: TRBV29-1; D: NA; J: TRBJ1-1; DNA: TGCAGCGTTGAACGTCAGGGGAGCACTGAAGCTTTCTTT; CDR3: CSVERQGSTEAFF
size: many; V: TRBV7-6; D: TRBD2; J: TRBJ2-1; DNA: TGTGCCAGCAGCCCAACTAGCGGGGCTTGGAATGAGCAGTTCTTC; CDR3: CASSPTSGAWNEQFF
size: many; V: TRBV12-3/TRBV12-4; D: TRBD2; J: TRBJ2-1; DNA: TGTGCCAGCAGCCCCGGGACTAGCGGGAGGTATGAGCAGTTCTTC; CDR3: CASSPGTSGRYEQFF
size: few; V: TRBV20-1; D: NA; J: TRBJ2-7; DNA: TGCAGTGCTAAGAGGGGGGGGGTTTATAGCGCGGCTAACTCCTACGAGCAGTACTTC; CDR3: CSAKRGGVYSAANSYEQYF
size: many; V: TRBV30; D: NA; J: TRBJ2-3; DNA: TGTGCCTGGAGCCGGACCCTCACAGATACGCAGTATTTT; CDR3: CAWSRTLTDTQYF
size: few; V: TRBV7-2; D: NA; J: TRBJ1-5; DNA: TGTGCCAGCAGCTCCCCAGGGGAAGGGAATCAGCCCCAGCATTTT; CDR3: CASSSPGEGNQPQHF
size: few; V: TRBV11-1; D: TRBD1; J: TRBJ2-7; DNA: TGTGCCAGCAGACCCAGACAGGGGACTTACGAGCAGTACTTC; CDR3: CASRPRQGTYEQYF
size: many; V: TRBV13; D: NA; J: TRBJ1-1; DNA: TGTGCCAGCAGCATCGGGGGAGGTTGGACTGAAGCTTTCTTT; CDR3: CASSIGGGWTEAFF
size: many; V: TRBV5-6; D: NA; J: TRBJ2-7; DNA: TGTGCCAGCAGCTTGGAGGCGCGGGCCCTGGGAAACGAGCAGTACTTC; CDR3: CASSLEARALGNEQYF
size: NA; V: TRBV12-3/TRBV12-4; D: NA; J: TRBJ2-7; DNA: TGTGCCAGCTCACCACCCCCCAGACCTACGCTCTACGAGCAGCACTTC; CDR3: CASSPPPRPTLYEQHF